This T cell receptor (beta chain) derives from a study of blood T cell repertoires in COVID-19. Authors' processing steps: Reference gene primers were amplified, and this amplification served to estimate nucleated cell counts. Repertoires were generated with immunoSEQ multiplex PCR, while TCRdb's copy carries only in-frame clones and drops some. V and J calls and clone size are as listed in that table; D and trimming were resolved from the DNA. The repertoire includes some 180,000 clones, under 95% of them detected once, and about 5% sits in the top ten. Trimming removed 7 bases at V and 4 bases at J, with 10 bases between. This CDR3 has 11 residues. Germline values: CDR1 SQVTM, CDR2 ANQGSEA.

This chain joins TRBV29-1 and TRBJ1-2; maybe TRBD1 (5 bases). The sequenced material came from peripheral blood. The sequence derives from a man aged 18-30 years with COVID-19, enrolled during active disease. The CDR3 loop is CSAGGRYGYTF. The CDR3 coding sequence is TGCAGCGCCGGGGGTCGCTATGGCTACACCTTC.